One sample yielded the 12 T cell receptor beta chains listed below, sequenced in a study of cytomegalovirus exposure and HLA in healthy donors. PCR primers comprised 60 Vbeta and 13 Jbeta primers. This table comes from immunoSEQ multiplex PCR, and its TCRdb copy is limited to in-frame clones, with some not included. This table has about 160,000 clones, around 88% appearing once. Sequencing was done on a sample of PBMCs. The receptors come from a woman between 18 and 29 years old in good health and CMV-seronegative.

The V and J genes are TRBV2 and TRBJ1-2, with D tentatively TRBD1 (5 bases). The V end was cut by 7 bases, the J end by 6 bases, with 15 bases between. This CDR3 comprises 13 residues. CDR1 and CDR2 from the germline V gene are SNHLY and FYNNEI. CDR3 bases: TGTGCCAGCAATCGTGCGGGGGTCGATGGCTACACCTTC. Translated, it gives CASNRAGVDGYTF.

The chain combines TRBV29-1 with TRBJ2-5; D gene uncertain. Germline-derived CDR1 and CDR2 are SQVTM and ANQGSEA. Trimming stripped 5 bases from V and 3 bases from J, with 4 bases between. The CDR3 has 10 amino acids. In nucleotides, the CDR3 is TGCAGCGTTCGTGAAGAGACCCAGTACTTC. It codes for CSVREETQYF. Based on the CDR3 plus reference TRBV29-1 and TRBJ2-5, the full variable domain is SAVISQKPSRDICQRGTSLTIQCQVDSQVTMMFWYRQQPGQSLTLIATANQGSEATYESGFVIDKFPISRPNLTFSTLTVSNMSPEDSSIYLCSVREETQYFGPGTRLLVL.

This chain links TRBV7-8 with TRBJ1-5; D might be TRBD1 (6 bases). V was trimmed by 1 base and J by 3 bases, leaving 13 bases between them. Germline lookup yields CDR1 SGHVS and CDR2 FQNEAQ. The CDR3 length is 16 residues. The CDR3 DNA reads TGTGCCAGCAGCTTAGGCAGCGGACAGAACAATCAGCCCCAGCATTTT. Translated, it gives CASSLGSGQNNQPQHF.

V is TRBV5-1 and J is TRBJ2-3, with TRBD2 identical over 8 bases. Trimming removed 3 bases from V and 9 bases from J; junction bases left unmatched: 18. Germline CDR1 SGHRS, CDR2 YFSETQ. CDR3 length equals 17 residues. The CDR3 nucleotides are TGCGCCAGCAGCTCGGCCTTCTCTAGGGCGGGGGGTCAGACGCAGTATTTT. As protein: CASSSAFSRAGGQTQYF.

CDR3 loop: CASSLIQGGNEKLFF. For the CDR3, the DNA is TGTGCCAGCAGCTTAATACAGGGGGGGAATGAAAAACTGTTTTTT. This chain connects TRBV7-9 to TRBJ1-4, with TRBD1 identical over 8 bases. The junction had 4 bases not matched to a gene; V was cut back by 2 bases and J by 5 bases. The CDR3 has 15 residues. Germline-derived CDR1 and CDR2 are SEHNR and FQNEAQ (reference sequence). The full variable domain, with the rest looked up from reference TRBV7-9 and TRBJ1-4, is DTGVSQNPRHKITKRGQNVTFRCDPISEHNRLYWYRQTLGQGPEFLTYFQNEAQLEKSRLLSDRFSAERPKGSFSTLEIQRTEQGDSAMYLCASSLIQGGNEKLFFGSGTQLSVL.

The V gene is TRBV7-2, the J gene TRBJ1-1; 7 bases map to TRBD1. V trimming: 5 bases; J trimming: 7 bases; junction bases outside the gene matches: 10. The CDR3 length is 14 residues. Germline-derived CDR1 and CDR2 are SGHTA and FQGNSA. The CDR3 nucleotides are TGTGCCAGCAGCGGGGGACAGCCCTCGGGTGAAGCTTTCTTT. Translating it yields CASSGGQPSGEAFF.

The CDR3: CASSNPGAGRNYGYTF. CDR3 bases: TGTGCCAGTAGTAACCCCGGTGCAGGGCGTAACTATGGCTACACCTTC. The chain has TRBV19 and TRBJ1-2; tentatively, D is TRBD1 (5 bases). V lost 4 bases and J 1 base, leaving 16 bases between the germline ends. The CDR3 is 16 residues long. CDR1 and CDR2 (germline): LNHDA, SQIVND (reference sequence).

This rearrangement joins TRBV5-4 to TRBJ2-3; possibly TRBD1 for D (6 bases). Germline V gene sequence: CDR1 SGHNT, CDR2 YYREEE (reference sequence). V was pared by 1 base and J by 3 bases, with 9 bases between. CDR3 length equals 14 residues. CDR3 DNA sequence: TGTGCCAGCAGCTTGCCAGGGGCGACAGATACGCAGTATTTT. This translates into CASSLPGATDTQYF.

This chain's CDR3 is CASMLSSGAYEQYF. The CDR3 DNA sequence: TGTGCCAGCATGCTGTCTAGCGGGGCCTACGAGCAGTACTTC. The chain couples TRBV2 to TRBJ2-7; the match to TRBD2 covers 9 bases. Germline assignment: CDR1 SNHLY and CDR2 FYNNEI. Trimming removed 7 bases from V and 2 bases from J; junction bases left unmatched: 6. The CDR3 covers 14 residues.

This clone was recorded a few times. The chain employs TRBV7-3 and TRBJ2-3, with a possible D match to TRBD1 (5 bases). CDR3 length: 13 residues. CDR1 and CDR2 from the germline V gene are SGHTA and FQGTGA. With 2 bases removed from V and 3 bases from J, the gap between germline ends came to 6 bases. In DNA, the CDR3 is TGTGCCAGCAGCTTACAGGGAACAGATACGCAGTATTTT. This encodes CASSLQGTDTQYF.

The rearrangement links TRBV7-9 to TRBJ2-7, with D uncertain. Germline V gene data show CDR1 as SEHNR and CDR2 as FQNEAQ (reference sequence). V was clipped by 7 bases and J by 6 bases, with 19 bases between them. The length of the CDR3 is 14 residues. The CDR3 DNA reads as TGTGCCAGCACCCCGACGGTGGGCTCGGTCGAGCAGTACTTC. Its protein product is CASTPTVGSVEQYF.

This clone occurred once. The chain uses TRBV9 and TRBJ2-3; 10 nucleotides line up with TRBD2. V dropped 4 bases and J dropped 1; count of bases not matched to a gene: 9. Germline CDR1 reads SGDLS; CDR2 reads YYNGEE. The CDR3 is 17 residues long. DNA of the CDR3: TGTGCCAGCAGCTTTAGGGAGCTAGCGGGAGGCACAGATACGCAGTATTTT. This codes for CASSFRELAGGTDTQYF.